These 9 T cell receptor beta chains were all obtained from the same sample, sequenced in a study of OX40 agonist ivuxolimab in advanced cancers. Using immunoSEQ multiplex PCR, the repertoire was profiled, and TCRdb retains in-frame clones only, with some absent. The table shows tens of thousands of clones, with approximately 86% occurring only once. Material: CD4+ or CD8+ T cells sorted from blood, obtained in a trial of the OX40 agonist ivuxolimab. The receptors were sampled from an adult with an advanced solid tumor such as melanoma, head and neck, liver or kidney cancer.

This clone was counted once. DNA of the CDR3: TGCGCCAGCAGCTTGGTTGGAGACACTGAAGCTTTCTTT. Translating it yields CASSLVGDTEAFF. The chain employs TRBV5-1 and TRBJ1-1; D unclear. The length of the CDR3 is 13 residues. Trimming removed 0 bases from V and 3 bases from J, with 6 bases in between. CDR1 is SGHRS and CDR2 is YFSETQ in the germline V gene. Together with reference TRBV5-1 and TRBJ1-1, the CDR3 gives the full variable domain: KAGVTQTPRYLIKTRGQQVTLSCSPISGHRSVSWYQQTPGQGLQFLFEYFSETQRNKGNFPGRFSGRQFSNSRSEMNVSTLELGDSALYLCASSLVGDTEAFFGQGTRLTVV.

This clone was seen a few times. J is TRBJ1-6 and V is TRBV5-1, with 10 bases lining up with TRBD1. Germline CDR1 is SGHRS and CDR2 is YFSETQ. V lost 3 bases and J lost 9; bases outside the gene matches: 6. The CDR3 is 15 amino acids. CDR3 protein: CASSWGGQGSSPLHF. As DNA, the CDR3 is TGCGCCAGCAGCTGGGGGGGACAGGGGTCTTCACCCCTCCACTTT.

The J gene is TRBJ2-3, the V gene TRBV9; 7 bases line up with TRBD2. The CDR3 consists of 16 residues. Germline values: CDR1 SGDLS, CDR2 YYNGEE. The V gene end was trimmed by 5 bases and the J gene end by 0 bases; junction bases not matched to a gene: 9. The CDR3 spells CASSFKAGSSTDTQYF. CDR3 sequence (DNA): TGTGCCAGCAGTTTTAAAGCGGGGTCTAGCACAGATACGCAGTATTTT.

The rearrangement links TRBV11-2 to TRBJ1-5; TRBD1 is a possible D gene (5 bases). The CDR3 is 16 amino acids. V lost 5 bases, J lost 9 bases, and 23 bases lay in between. Germline V gene data show CDR1 as SGHAT and CDR2 as FQNNGV. In DNA form, the CDR3 reads TGTGCCAGCAGCCAGAGACTAGGGACGGAGCTGGGGCCCCAGCATTTT. It codes for CASSQRLGTELGPQHF.

V and J are TRBV27 and TRBJ2-2; no reliable D call. Trimming removed 7 bases from V and 6 bases from J, with 9 bases in between. The CDR3 is 12 residues long. Germline CDR1 and CDR2: MNHEY and SMNVEV (reference sequence). The CDR3 DNA reads as TGTGCCAGCATGAGGCTTCCCGGGGAGCTGTTTTTT. Translating gives CASMRLPGELFF.

The V gene is TRBV2, the J gene TRBJ2-2; TRBD1 is a possible D gene (6 bases). This CDR3 comprises 14 residues. Trimming left V 6 bases short and J 1 base short, with 9 bases between. Germline CDR1 SNHLY, CDR2 FYNNEI. The CDR3 is CASRGGQNTGELFF. The CDR3, as DNA: TGTGCCAGCAGAGGGGGACAGAACACCGGGGAGCTGTTTTTT.

This clone has only one observation. This rearrangement joins TRBV20-1 to TRBJ1-1; D is uncertain. This CDR3 is built from 11 residues. CDR1 and CDR2 (germline): DFQATT, SNEGSKA (reference sequence). Trimming shortened V by 7 bases and J by 11 bases, and 17 bases separated the two germline ends. CDR3 nucleotides: TGCAGTGTGGGAGAAACGGTGATCGCTTTCTTT. It yields the protein CSVGETVIAFF.

The CDR3 is CASSLTGQGNNEQFF. CDR3 nucleotides: TGTGCCAGCAGCTTAACGGGACAGGGAAACAATGAGCAGTTCTTC. The V and J genes are TRBV5-8 and TRBJ2-1; 9 bases agree with TRBD1. Trimming at V came to 2 bases and at J to 5 bases, leaving 5 bases not matched to a gene. The CDR3 is 15 residues long. CDR1 and CDR2 from the germline V gene are SGHTS and YDEGEE.

Notes on this clone: Sequence at one end of the junction differs from germline and may be a read error. The J gene is TRBJ2-3, the V gene TRBV20-1; no clear D. The CDR3 has 11 residues. Germline CDR1 reads DFQATT; CDR2 reads SNEGSKA (reference sequence). The CDR3 nucleotides read TGCAGTGCTAGAGACAGACCTGGTGTCCATTTT. It yields the protein CSARDRPGVHF.